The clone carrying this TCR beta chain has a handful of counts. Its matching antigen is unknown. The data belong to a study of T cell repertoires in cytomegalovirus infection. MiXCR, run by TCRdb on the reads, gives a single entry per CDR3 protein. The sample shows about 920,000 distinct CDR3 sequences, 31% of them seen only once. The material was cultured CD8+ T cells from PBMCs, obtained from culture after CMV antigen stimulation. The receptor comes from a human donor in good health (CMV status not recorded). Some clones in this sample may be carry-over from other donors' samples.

The CDR3 DNA reads as TGTGCCAGCAGTCCTCGACTAGCGGCCTACGAGCAGTACGTC. Translation: CASSPRLAAYEQYV. The V call is TRBV28, the J call TRBJ2-7; the match to TRBD2 covers 9 bases. Germline V CDR1 and CDR2: MDHEN, SYDVKM. The CDR3 is 14 amino acids. The J segment lost 2 bases and the V segment lost 5 bases, leaving 4 bases of the junction unmatched.